This T cell receptor (beta chain) was captured in a study of blood T cells in healthy people across ages. On this clonotype itself: The antigen remains unidentified.

Isolation of PBMCs gave at least 7 million cells per sample. Germline CDR1 is LGHNA and CDR2 is YSLEER. Between the trimmed V and J ends, which lost 8 bases and 5 bases, there was a span of 21 bases. The CDR3 totals 15 residues. For the second PCR, which ran for 7 to 11 cycles, a sample-barcoded 5' primer and a J-beta primer mix were used. Each cDNA molecule carried a tag from a template-switch adaptor that contained 12 random nucleotides. Via MiXCR, TCRdb re-called the 5' RACE reads, giving one row per CDR3 protein. The profile shows around 780,000 distinct CDR3 sequences, around three fifths of them singletons. Points from the study as a whole: Higher diversity, along with more naive CD4+ cells, distinguished long-lived donors from aged donors.

V is TRBV4-3 and J is TRBJ2-5; no reliable D call. This receptor was obtained from a middle-aged man in good health. Sample: blood. CDR3 bases: TGCGCCAGCCAAGGTGGGCTAGTTAAGGTGGAGACCCAGTACTTC. Its protein product is CASQGGLVKVETQYF.